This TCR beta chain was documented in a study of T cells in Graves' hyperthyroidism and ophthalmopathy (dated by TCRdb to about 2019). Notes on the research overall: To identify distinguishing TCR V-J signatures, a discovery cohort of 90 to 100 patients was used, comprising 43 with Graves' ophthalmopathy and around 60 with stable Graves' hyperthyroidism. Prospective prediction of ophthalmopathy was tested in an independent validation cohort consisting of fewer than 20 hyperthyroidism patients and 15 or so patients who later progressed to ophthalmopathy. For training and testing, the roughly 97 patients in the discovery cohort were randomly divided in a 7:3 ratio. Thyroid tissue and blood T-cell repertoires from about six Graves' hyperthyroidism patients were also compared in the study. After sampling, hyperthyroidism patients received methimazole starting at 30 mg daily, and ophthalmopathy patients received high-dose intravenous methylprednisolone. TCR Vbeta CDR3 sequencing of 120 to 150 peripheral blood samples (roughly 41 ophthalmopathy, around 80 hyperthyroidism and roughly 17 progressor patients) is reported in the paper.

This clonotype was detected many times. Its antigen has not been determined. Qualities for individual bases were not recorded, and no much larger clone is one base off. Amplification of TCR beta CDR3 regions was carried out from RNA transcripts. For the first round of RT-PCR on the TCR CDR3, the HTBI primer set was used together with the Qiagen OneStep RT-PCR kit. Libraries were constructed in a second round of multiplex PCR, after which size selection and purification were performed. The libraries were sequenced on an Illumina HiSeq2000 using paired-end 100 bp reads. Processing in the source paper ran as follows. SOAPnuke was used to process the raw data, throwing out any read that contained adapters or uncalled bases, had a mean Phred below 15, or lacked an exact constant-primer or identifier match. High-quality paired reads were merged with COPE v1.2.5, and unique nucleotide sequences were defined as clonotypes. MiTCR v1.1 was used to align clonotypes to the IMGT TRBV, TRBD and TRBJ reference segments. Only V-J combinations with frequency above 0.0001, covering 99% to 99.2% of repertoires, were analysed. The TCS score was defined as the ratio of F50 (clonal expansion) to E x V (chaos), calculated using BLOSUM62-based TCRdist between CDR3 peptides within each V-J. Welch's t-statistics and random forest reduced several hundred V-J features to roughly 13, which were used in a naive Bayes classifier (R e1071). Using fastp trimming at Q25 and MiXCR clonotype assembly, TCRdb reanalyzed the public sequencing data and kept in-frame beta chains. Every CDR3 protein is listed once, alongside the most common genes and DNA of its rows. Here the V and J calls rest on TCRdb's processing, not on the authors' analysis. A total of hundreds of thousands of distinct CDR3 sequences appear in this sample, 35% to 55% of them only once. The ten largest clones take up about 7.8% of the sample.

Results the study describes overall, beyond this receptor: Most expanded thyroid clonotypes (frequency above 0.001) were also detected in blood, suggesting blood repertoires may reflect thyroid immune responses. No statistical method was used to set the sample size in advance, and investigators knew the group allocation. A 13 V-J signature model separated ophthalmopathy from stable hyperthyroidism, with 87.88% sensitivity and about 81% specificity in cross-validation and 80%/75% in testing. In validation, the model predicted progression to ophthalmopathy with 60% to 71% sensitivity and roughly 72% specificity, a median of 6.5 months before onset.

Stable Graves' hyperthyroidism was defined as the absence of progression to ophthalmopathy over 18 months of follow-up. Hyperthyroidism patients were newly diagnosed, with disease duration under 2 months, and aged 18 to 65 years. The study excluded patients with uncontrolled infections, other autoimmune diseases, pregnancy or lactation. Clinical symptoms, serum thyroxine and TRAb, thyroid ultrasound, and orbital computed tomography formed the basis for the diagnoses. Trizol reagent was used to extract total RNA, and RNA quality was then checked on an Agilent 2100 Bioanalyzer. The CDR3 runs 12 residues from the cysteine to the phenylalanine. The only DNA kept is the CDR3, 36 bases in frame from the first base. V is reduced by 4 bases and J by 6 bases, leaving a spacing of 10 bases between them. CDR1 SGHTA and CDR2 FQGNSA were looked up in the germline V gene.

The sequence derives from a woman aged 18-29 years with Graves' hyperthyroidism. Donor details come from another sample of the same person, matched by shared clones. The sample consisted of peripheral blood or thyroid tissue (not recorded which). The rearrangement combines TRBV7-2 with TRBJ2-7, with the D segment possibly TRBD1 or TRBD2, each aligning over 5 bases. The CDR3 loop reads CASSSGPREQYF. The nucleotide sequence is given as TGTGCCAGCAGCTCGGGACCTCGCGAGCAGTACTTC.